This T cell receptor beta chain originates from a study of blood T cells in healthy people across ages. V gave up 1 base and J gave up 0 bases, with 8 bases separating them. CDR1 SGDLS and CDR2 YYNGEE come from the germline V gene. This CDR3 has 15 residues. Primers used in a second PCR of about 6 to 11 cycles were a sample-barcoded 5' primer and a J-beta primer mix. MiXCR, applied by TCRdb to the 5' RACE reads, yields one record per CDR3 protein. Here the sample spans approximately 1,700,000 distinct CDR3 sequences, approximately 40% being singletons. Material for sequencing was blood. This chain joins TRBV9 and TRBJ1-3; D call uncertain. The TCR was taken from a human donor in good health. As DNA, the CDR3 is TGTGCCAGCAGCGTATCCGTAAACTCTGGAAACACCATATATTTT. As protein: CASSVSVNSGNTIYF.